This TCR beta chain was captured in a study of blood T cells in healthy people across ages. A second about 7 to 12 cycle PCR used barcoded and J-beta primers. With 12 random nucleotides, a template-switch adaptor tagged each individual cDNA molecule. TCRdb called the 5' RACE reads again in MiXCR, with one record for every CDR3 protein. The sample has hundreds of thousands of distinct CDR3 sequences, around 21% seen once. Study results and limitations: TCR beta diversity per million T cells fell roughly linearly with age. Long-lived donors carried more naive CD4+ cells and greater diversity than aged donors. It was not known whether donors were CMV positive (a possible confounder of expanded clonotype changes).

This clonotype was recorded many times. The antigen is unknown. The clonotype originates from a man between 65 and 85 years old in good health. Specimen: blood.

The CDR3, as DNA: TGCAGTGCTAGGACGGGACTAGCGGGAGTAATCACCGGGGAGCTGTTTTTT. Translation gives CSARTGLAGVITGELFF. The rearrangement uses TRBV20-1 and TRBJ2-2, with 14 bases aligning to TRBD2. After removal of 3 bases from V and 4 bases from J, the junction contained 7 bases not matched to a gene. CDR1 is DFQATT, CDR2 SNEGSKA, per germline (reference sequence). The CDR3 is made up of 17 amino acids.